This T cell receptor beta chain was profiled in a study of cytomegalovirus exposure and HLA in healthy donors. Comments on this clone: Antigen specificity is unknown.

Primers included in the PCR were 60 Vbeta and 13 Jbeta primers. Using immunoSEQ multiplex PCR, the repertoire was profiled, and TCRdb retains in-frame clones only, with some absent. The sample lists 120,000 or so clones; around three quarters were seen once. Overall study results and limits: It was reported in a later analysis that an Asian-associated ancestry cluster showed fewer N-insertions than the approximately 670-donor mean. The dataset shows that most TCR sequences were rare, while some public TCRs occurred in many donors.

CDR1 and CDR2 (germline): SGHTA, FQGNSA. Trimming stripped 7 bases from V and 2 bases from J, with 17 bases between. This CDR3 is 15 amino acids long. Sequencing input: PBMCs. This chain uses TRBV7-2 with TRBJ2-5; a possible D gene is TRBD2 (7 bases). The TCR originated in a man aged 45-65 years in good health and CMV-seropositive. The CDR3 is CASKGGGLQQETQYF. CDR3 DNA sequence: TGTGCCAGCAAGGGAGGGGGACTCCAGCAAGAGACCCAGTACTTC.